Presented here are 27 T cell receptor beta chains from one specimen sequenced in a study of T cell responses to AZD1222 COVID-19 vaccine. Some clones are missing from TCRdb's copy, which holds only in-frame ones; the method was immunoSEQ multiplex PCR. The table has around 120,000 clones, roughly 88% seen once. Source: peripheral blood, taken on day 0 of AZD1222 vaccination. Receptors were obtained from an adult in good health.

In its sample, this clone was seen once. The rearrangement uses TRBV5-4 and TRBJ1-4; maybe TRBD1 (5 bases). The V gene's germline CDR1 is SGHNT and CDR2 YYREEE (reference sequence). The CDR3 loop spans 16 amino acids. V was trimmed by 3 bases and J by 0 bases, leaving 12 bases between them. DNA of the CDR3: TGTGCCAGCAGCTCCACGGGGGGAGCAACTAATGAAAAACTGTTTTTT. Translated: CASSSTGGATNEKLFF.

This chain links TRBV11-2 with TRBJ2-5; no firm D call. Germline V gene data show CDR1 as SGHAT and CDR2 as FQNNGV. This CDR3 has 14 amino acids. V was trimmed by 0 bases and J by 4 bases, leaving 9 bases between them. CDR3 sequence (DNA): TGTGCCAGCAGCTTAGACAGCCCCCCAGAGACCCAGTACTTC. This translates into CASSLDSPPETQYF.

The chain combines TRBV7-2 with TRBJ1-1; D not resolved. V was clipped by 1 base and J by 5 bases, with 8 bases between them. CDR3 length equals 13 residues. Germline lookup yields CDR1 SGHTA and CDR2 FQGNSA. CDR3 coding DNA: TGTGCCAGCAGCTTAGGGGTCTGGACTGAAGCTTTCTTT. Translated: CASSLGVWTEAFF.

This chain connects TRBV15 to TRBJ1-2; D is unresolved. Germline lookup yields CDR1 LNHNV and CDR2 YYDKDF (reference sequence). The CDR3 sequence is 15 residues long. Trimming took off 0 bases at V and 4 bases at J, with 12 bases between the two ends. CDR3 in DNA: TGTGCCACCAGCAGAGAGGTCAGTCCCTCCTATGGCTACACCTTC. It specifies CATSREVSPSYGYTF.

DNA for the CDR3: TGTGCCAGCAGCCCCAACAGGGAAAAGTCCCACGAGCAGTACTTC. Protein product: CASSPNREKSHEQYF. This chain joins TRBV3-1 (or the pseudogene TRBV3-2) and TRBJ2-7, with a weak D call TRBD1 (6 bases). V lost 4 bases and J lost 5, with 18 bases in between. This CDR3 spans 15 amino acids. The germline V gene has CDR1 LGHDT and CDR2 YNNKEL (reference sequence).

The chain uses TRBV24-1 and TRBJ2-1, with 8 bases aligning to TRBD1. The CDR3 is made up of 14 amino acids. CDR1 and CDR2 (germline): KGHDR, SFDVKD. J gave up 7 bases and V 2 bases, and 3 bases lay outside the gene matches. The CDR3 loop reads CATSDWRTGNEQFF. CDR3 nucleotides: TGTGCCACCAGTGATTGGCGGACAGGGAATGAGCAGTTCTTC.

The V gene is TRBV19, the J gene TRBJ1-3; D not certain. The CDR3 contains 15 residues. In germline, CDR1 is LNHDA, CDR2 SQIVND (reference sequence). Trimming stripped 6 bases from V and 0 bases from J, with 12 bases between. CDR3 DNA: TGTGCCAGTAGGTGGACGCCCGACTCTGGAAACACCATATATTTT. This encodes CASRWTPDSGNTIYF.

This sequence joins TRBV4-2 and TRBJ2-2; D uncertain. Germline CDR1 is LGHNA and CDR2 is YNFKEQ. The CDR3 contains 14 residues. V was cut by 3 bases and J by 1 base, with 6 bases left in between. CDR3: CASSQAGNTGELFF. CDR3 in DNA: TGTGCCAGCAGCCAGGCAGGGAACACCGGGGAGCTGTTTTTT.

The chain is built from TRBV20-1 and TRBJ2-1; D possibly corresponds to TRBD1 (5 bases). Germline CDR1 DFQATT, CDR2 SNEGSKA (reference sequence). The CDR3 is 14 amino acids. Trimming cost V 4 bases and J 8 bases, with 18 bases left between them. The CDR3 nucleotides read TGCAGTGCTAATGACGTAAGGGGATTCGATGAGCAGTTCTTC. Amino acid sequence: CSANDVRGFDEQFF.

CDR3 nucleotides: TGTGCCAGCAGCCGGGGGTCTAGCTCCTACAATGAGCAGTTCTTC. Amino acids: CASSRGSSSYNEQFF. The V call is TRBV5-6, the J call TRBJ2-1; maybe TRBD2 (6 bases). Deletions cut 4 bases from V and 0 bases from J, with 11 bases between. The CDR3 is 15 residues long. CDR1 and CDR2 (germline): SGHDT, YYEEEE.

This clone was picked up one time. The rearrangement uses TRBV7-9 and TRBJ2-2, with D possibly matching TRBD2 (7 bases). CDR1 and CDR2 (germline): SEHNR, FQNEAQ (reference sequence). V was trimmed by 0 bases and J by 5 bases, leaving 16 bases between them. The CDR3 runs to 17 residues. This chain's CDR3 is CASSLAWGGAGTGELFF. The CDR3 nucleotides are TGTGCCAGCAGCTTAGCCTGGGGGGGCGCTGGAACCGGGGAGCTGTTTTTT.

The V gene is TRBV20-1, the J gene TRBJ2-7; D is possibly TRBD2 (5 bases). Germline V gene lookup returns CDR1 DFQATT and CDR2 SNEGSKA (reference sequence). V lost 5 bases and J 4 bases, leaving 9 bases between the germline ends. The CDR3 spans 11 residues. The chain's CDR3 is CSALRGYEQYF. DNA for the CDR3: TGCAGTGCTTTGAGAGGGTACGAGCAGTACTTC.

The chain carries TRBV27 and TRBJ1-4; the D gene is possibly TRBD1 (5 bases). This CDR3 comprises 14 residues. Between the trimmed V and J ends, which lost 4 bases and 3 bases, there was a span of 9 bases. The V gene's germline CDR1 is MNHEY and CDR2 SMNVEV (reference sequence). The CDR3 DNA reads as TGTGCCAGCAGTTCGAAAGGGGCTAATGAAAAACTGTTTTTT. Translation gives CASSSKGANEKLFF.

This rearrangement joins TRBV7-9 to TRBJ2-7; D perhaps matches TRBD1 (6 bases). Germline CDR1 and CDR2: SEHNR and FQNEAQ (reference sequence). This CDR3 has 14 amino acids. Trimming pared 5 bases from V and 6 bases from J, leaving 17 bases between. DNA for the CDR3: TGTGCCAGCAGCCCACGGGCAGGGGAAAGCGAGCAGTACTTC. It codes for CASSPRAGESEQYF.

This rearrangement joins TRBV2 to TRBJ1-2; D perhaps matches TRBD1 (5 bases). This CDR3 is 13 amino acids long. V was trimmed by 6 bases and J by 5 bases, leaving 13 bases between them. Germline V gene sequence: CDR1 SNHLY, CDR2 FYNNEI. The CDR3 protein is CASSFGTQYGYTF. CDR3 DNA sequence: TGTGCCAGCAGCTTTGGGACCCAGTATGGCTACACCTTC.

The chain is built from TRBV10-3 and TRBJ1-5; D is uncertain. Trimming removed 0 bases from V and 6 bases from J, with 3 bases in between. Germline V gene sequence: CDR1 ENHRY, CDR2 SYGVKD. This CDR3 is 12 amino acids long. CDR3 nucleotides: TGTGCCATCAGTGAGTCGAGTCAGCCCCAGCATTTT. Amino acids: CAISESSQPQHF.

The chain recombines TRBV11-3 with TRBJ2-5, with 7 bases that match TRBD1. V lost 1 base, J lost 3 bases, and 5 bases stayed unmatched. CDR3 size: 15 residues. Looked up from germline, CDR1 is SGHNT and CDR2 is YENEEA. CDR3 nucleotide sequence: TGTGCCAGCAGCTTAGGGGGGACAGCCGAAGAGACCCAGTACTTC. It translates to CASSLGGTAEETQYF.

The rearrangement uses TRBV6-4 and TRBJ2-3; D perhaps matches TRBD2 (6 bases). The CDR3 runs to 15 residues. V lost 0 bases and J 0 bases, leaving 7 bases between the germline ends. CDR1 is MRHNA and CDR2 is SNTAGT in the germline V gene. CDR3 loop: CASSDSAGSTDTQYF. DNA for the CDR3: TGTGCCAGCAGTGACTCGGCGGGGAGCACAGATACGCAGTATTTT.

This chain uses TRBV19 with TRBJ2-1; TRBD2 agrees at 8 bases. The CDR3 is made up of 15 amino acids. V lost 5 bases, J lost 4 bases, and 7 bases stayed unmatched. The germline CDR1 and CDR2 sequences are LNHDA and SQIVND (reference sequence). CDR3 residues: CASSPTSAQYNEQFF. The DNA for the CDR3 is TGTGCCAGTAGTCCGACTAGCGCCCAATACAATGAGCAGTTCTTC.

The chain combines TRBV6-2 or TRBV6-3 with TRBJ2-1; 11 bases align to TRBD1. This CDR3 contains 15 residues. Germline V gene data show CDR1 as MNHEY and CDR2 as SVGEGT. V was clipped by 5 bases and J by 2 bases; unmatched bases: 2. The CDR3 DNA is TGTGCCAGCAGTCGGACAGGGGGCCCCTACAATGAGCAGTTCTTC. It translates to CASSRTGGPYNEQFF.

This chain links TRBV19 with TRBJ1-5, with 11 bases that match TRBD1. Germline V lookup: CDR1 LNHDA, CDR2 SQIVND (reference sequence). The CDR3 contains 15 residues. V lost 7 bases and J lost 4; bases outside the gene matches: 6. The CDR3 DNA is TGTGCCAGTACCATGGGGGACAGGGGGAATCAGCCCCAGCATTTT. Protein product: CASTMGDRGNQPQHF. Complete variable domain (other parts from reference TRBV19 and TRBJ1-5): DGGITQSPKYLFRKEGQNVTLSCEQNLNHDAMYWYRQDPGQGLRLIYYSQIVNDFQKGDIAEGYSVSREKKESFPLTVTSAQKNPTAFYLCASTMGDRGNQPQHFGDGTRLSIL.

The chain recombines TRBV6-6 with TRBJ1-1; perhaps TRBD1 as D (5 bases). The CDR3 is 14 residues long. CDR1 is MNHNY and CDR2 is SVGAGI in the germline V gene (reference sequence). The V gene lost 2 bases and the J gene lost 1 base, with 8 bases spanning the gap. The CDR3 here is CASSYVGGNTEAFF. The CDR3 bases are TGTGCCAGCAGTTACGTTGGGGGGAACACTGAAGCTTTCTTT.

The V gene is TRBV7-9, the J gene TRBJ2-5; 10 bases align to TRBD1. The V gene end was trimmed by 1 base and the J gene end by 4 bases; junction bases not matched to a gene: 6. Germline CDR1 is SEHNR and CDR2 is FQNEAQ (reference sequence). This CDR3 has 16 amino acids. CDR3 DNA: TGTGCCAGCAGCTTAGTAGGGGACAGGGGCCCAGAGACCCAGTACTTC. It encodes CASSLVGDRGPETQYF. Looking up the rest from reference TRBV7-9 and TRBJ2-5 gives the full variable domain: DTGVSQNPRHKITKRGQNVTFRCDPISEHNRLYWYRQTLGQGPEFLTYFQNEAQLEKSRLLSDRFSAERPKGSFSTLEIQRTEQGDSAMYLCASSLVGDRGPETQYFGPGTRLLVL.

The CDR3 protein is CASTDTNTGELFF. The DNA for the CDR3 is TGTGCCAGCACAGATACGAACACCGGGGAGCTGTTTTTT. The chain combines TRBV6-5 with TRBJ2-2; D is unresolved. Trimming removed 7 bases from V and 0 bases from J, with 6 bases in between. Germline V gene sequence: CDR1 MNHEY, CDR2 SVGAGI. There are 13 residues in the CDR3.

The chain uses TRBV6-2 or TRBV6-3 and TRBJ2-3, with 8 nucleotides matching TRBD2. Germline trimming cut 4 bases from V and 0 bases from J; bases unmatched to any gene: 9. The V gene's germline CDR1 is MNHEY and CDR2 SVGEGT. The CDR3 consists of 17 residues. The CDR3 region has the DNA TGTGCCAGCAGTTTACCTGGCGGGGGGCCTAGCACAGATACGCAGTATTTT. This sequence encodes CASSLPGGGPSTDTQYF.

V gene TRBV5-1 combines with J gene TRBJ2-6; D may be TRBD1 (6 bases). Germline V lookup: CDR1 SGHRS, CDR2 YFSETQ. V was cut by 4 bases and J by 2 bases, with 13 bases left in between. This CDR3 comprises 16 residues. DNA for the CDR3: TGCGCCAGCAGCGCGTCCAGGGGAACTGGGGCCAACGTCCTGACTTTC. This gives the protein CASSASRGTGANVLTF.

This clone was seen a handful of times. The V call is TRBV4-2, the J call TRBJ1-5; D may be TRBD1 (6 bases). CDR1 LGHNA and CDR2 YNFKEQ come from the germline V gene. CDR3 length: 16 residues. V was pared by 4 bases and J by 2 bases, with 15 bases between. In DNA form, the CDR3 reads TGTGCCAGCAGCCTACGTTCGGGGGCCGGCAATCAGCCCCAGCATTTT. It translates to CASSLRSGAGNQPQHF.